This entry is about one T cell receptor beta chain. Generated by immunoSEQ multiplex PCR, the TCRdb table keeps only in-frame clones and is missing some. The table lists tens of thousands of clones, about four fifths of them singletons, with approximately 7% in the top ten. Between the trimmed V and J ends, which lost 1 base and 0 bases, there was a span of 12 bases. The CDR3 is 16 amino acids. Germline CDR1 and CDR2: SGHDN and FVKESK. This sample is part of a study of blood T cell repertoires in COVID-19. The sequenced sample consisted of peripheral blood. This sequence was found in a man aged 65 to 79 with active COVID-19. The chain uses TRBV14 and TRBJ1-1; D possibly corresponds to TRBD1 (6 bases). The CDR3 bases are TGTGCCAGCAGCCAAGCCAGGGGCTTTATGAACACTGAAGCTTTCTTT. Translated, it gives CASSQARGFMNTEAFF. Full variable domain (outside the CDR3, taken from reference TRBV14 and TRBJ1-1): EAGVTQFPSHSVIEKGQTVTLRCDPISGHDNLYWYRRVMGKEIKFLLHFVKESKQDESGMPNNRFLAERTGGTYSTLKVQPAELEDSGVYFCASSQARGFMNTEAFFGQGTRLTVV.